One and the same sample provided the 15 T cell receptor beta chains below, sequenced in a study of blood T cell repertoires in COVID-19. Method: immunoSEQ multiplex PCR; TCRdb's copy keeps in-frame clones and lacks some. Of about 160,000 clones in the sample, less than 85% are singletons; the top ten hold 7%. Specimen: peripheral blood. These receptors came from a woman in her forties with COVID-19, enrolled during active disease.

V is TRBV24-1 and J is TRBJ2-1; D perhaps matches TRBD1 (5 bases). V gave up 4 bases and J gave up 4 bases, with 16 bases separating them. The length of the CDR3 is 16 residues. Germline CDR1 and CDR2: KGHDR and SFDVKD. CDR3 amino acids: CATSEPQGGNYNEQFF. The CDR3 coding sequence is TGTGCCACCAGTGAACCTCAGGGTGGGAATTACAATGAGCAGTTCTTC.

V and J are TRBV18 and TRBJ2-7, with D hard to call. The CDR3 sequence is 11 residues long. CDR1 KGHSH and CDR2 LQKENI come from the germline V gene. V dropped 3 bases and J dropped 7 bases, with 7 bases sitting between them. The CDR3 sequence: CASSPAEEQYF. CDR3 bases: TGTGCCAGCTCACCGGCGGAAGAGCAGTACTTC.

This clone was seen many times. This sequence joins TRBV30 and TRBJ1-2; D possibly corresponds to TRBD1 (5 bases). This CDR3 has 15 amino acids. V lost 2 bases and J lost 6, with 19 bases in between. CDR1 and CDR2 from the germline V gene are GTSNPN and SVGIG (reference sequence). CDR3 loop: CAWSTNGGVLNGYTF. CDR3 bases: TGTGCCTGGAGTACAAACGGGGGGGTTTTGAATGGCTACACCTTC.

The chain recombines TRBV20-1 with TRBJ1-4, with D unclear. This CDR3 is 14 amino acids long. V lost 3 bases and J lost 4, with 12 bases in between. The V gene's germline CDR1 is DFQATT and CDR2 SNEGSKA (reference sequence). DNA for the CDR3: TGCAGTGCTAGTGGGTCCGAGTTTAATGAAAAACTGTTTTTT. Its translation is CSASGSEFNEKLFF.

This clone was counted only a few times. The chain uses TRBV5-5 and TRBJ1-6; D is perhaps TRBD1 (5 bases). V was pared by 3 bases and J by 10 bases, with 17 bases between. The CDR3 runs 15 residues. Germline CDR1 reads SGHKS; CDR2 reads YYEKEE (reference sequence). CDR3 coding DNA: TGTGCCAGCAGCTCCAGGGCGGCCGAACTCTCACCCCTCCACTTT. Its protein is CASSSRAAELSPLHF.

This chain joins TRBV30 and TRBJ1-3; D gene ambiguous. Germline V gives CDR1 GTSNPN, CDR2 SVGIG (reference sequence). The CDR3 length is 14 residues. The V end was cut by 2 bases, the J end by 2 bases, with 10 bases between. The CDR3 bases are TGTGCCTGGAGTATGACAAGTCCTGGAAACACCATATATTTT. Protein product: CAWSMTSPGNTIYF.

This clone was recorded only once. The J gene is TRBJ2-3, the V gene TRBV19, with 10 bases identical to TRBD2. Looked up from germline, CDR1 is LNHDA and CDR2 is SQIVND (reference sequence). V dropped 7 bases and J dropped 2; count of bases not matched to a gene: 3. CDR3 size: 14 residues. CDR3 DNA: TGTGCCAGTAAAGGGACTAGCGCCACAGATACGCAGTATTTT. Amino acids: CASKGTSATDTQYF.

V usage is TRBV4-1 and J usage is TRBJ2-3; 7 bases fit TRBD2. The V segment lost 0 bases and the J segment 3 bases; nucleotides outside the gene matches: 12. The CDR3 runs 18 residues. Per germline, CDR1 MGHRA and CDR2 YSYEKL. The CDR3 region is CASSQERTSRISTDTQYF. In DNA form, the CDR3 reads TGCGCCAGCAGCCAAGAAAGGACTAGTCGGATTTCTACAGATACGCAGTATTTT.

This chain links TRBV2 with TRBJ2-1; the match to TRBD2 covers 8 bases. The CDR3 contains 14 residues. CDR1 and CDR2 (germline): SNHLY, FYNNEI. The ends lost 10 bases at V and 9 bases at J; junction bases unmatched: 14. This CDR3 reads CATQWTSTLPEQFF. DNA of the CDR3: TGTGCCACCCAGTGGACTAGCACCCTTCCTGAGCAGTTCTTC.

This sequence joins TRBV27 and TRBJ1-4; 11 positions agree with TRBD1. This CDR3 is 17 amino acids long. J lost 2 bases, V lost 5 bases, and 7 bases had no gene match. The germline V gene encodes CDR1 MNHEY and CDR2 SMNVEV (reference sequence). DNA for the CDR3: TGTGCCAGCAGTGCGGGACAGGGGGACTGGACTAATGAAAAACTGTTTTTT. Protein: CASSAGQGDWTNEKLFF.

A few counts support this clone. The chain recombines TRBV3-1 (or the pseudogene TRBV3-2) with TRBJ2-1, with D hard to call. The germline gives CDR1 LGHDT, CDR2 YNNKEL (reference sequence). This CDR3 region has 16 residues. V was clipped by 0 bases and J by 8 bases, with 17 bases between them. CDR3 amino acids: CASSQEGVSYRDEQFF. CDR3 nucleotide sequence: TGTGCCAGCAGCCAAGAAGGAGTAAGTTACCGAGATGAGCAGTTCTTC.

This sequence joins TRBV6-6 and TRBJ1-3; D ambiguous. From germline, CDR1 is MNHNY and CDR2 SVGAGI (reference sequence). There are 11 residues in the CDR3. Trimming took off 6 bases at V and 5 bases at J, with 5 bases between the two ends. CDR3 region: CASSPRNTIYF. The CDR3 DNA reads as TGTGCCAGCAGCCCAAGAAACACCATATATTTT.

The V gene is TRBV6-5, the J gene TRBJ1-1, with a possible D match to TRBD1 (5 bases). This CDR3 is 13 amino acids long. Per germline, CDR1 MNHEY and CDR2 SVGAGI. Trimming removed 10 bases from V and 1 base from J, with 13 bases in between. The CDR3 DNA reads as TGTGCCAACATCAGGGAGGGGAACACTGAAGCTTTCTTT. It translates to CANIREGNTEAFF.

The CDR3 loop reads CSVARSSEQFF. The CDR3 DNA follows: TGCAGCGTTGCTAGATCTAGTGAGCAGTTCTTC. V usage is TRBV29-1 and J usage is TRBJ2-1; D remains ambiguous. The germline gives CDR1 SQVTM, CDR2 ANQGSEA. There are 11 residues in the CDR3. Trimming left V 4 bases short and J 9 bases short, with 10 bases between.

This clone showed up just once. This chain links TRBV2 with TRBJ2-3; TRBD1 aligns across 9 bases. Germline-derived CDR1 and CDR2 are SNHLY and FYNNEI. After removal of 3 bases from V and 3 bases from J, the junction contained 16 bases not matched to a gene. The CDR3 is 19 residues long. CDR3 nucleotides: TGTGCCAGCAGTGATCACACAGGGGACAGGGTGGTAGGGACAGATACGCAGTATTTT. As protein: CASSDHTGDRVVGTDTQYF. The full variable domain, with the rest looked up from reference TRBV2 and TRBJ2-3, is EPEVTQTPSHQVTQMGQEVILRCVPISNHLYFYWYRQILGQKVEFLVSFYNNEISEKSEIFDDQFSVERPDGSNFTLKIRSTKLEDSAMYFCASSDHTGDRVVGTDTQYFGPGTRLTVL.